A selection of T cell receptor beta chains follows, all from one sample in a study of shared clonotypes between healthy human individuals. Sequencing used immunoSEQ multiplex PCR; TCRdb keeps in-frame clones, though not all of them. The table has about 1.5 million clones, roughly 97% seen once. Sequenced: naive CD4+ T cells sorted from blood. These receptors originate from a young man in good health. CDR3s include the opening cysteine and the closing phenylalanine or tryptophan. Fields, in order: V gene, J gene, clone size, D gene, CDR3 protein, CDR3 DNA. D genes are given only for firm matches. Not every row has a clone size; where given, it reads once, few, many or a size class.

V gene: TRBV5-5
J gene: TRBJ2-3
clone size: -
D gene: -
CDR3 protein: CASSLDLIGTDTQYF
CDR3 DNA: TGTGCCAGCAGCTTGGACCTCATAGGTACAGATACGCAGTATTTT

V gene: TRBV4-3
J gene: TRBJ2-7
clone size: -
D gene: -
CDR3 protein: CASSQQGGPYEQYF
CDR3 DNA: TGCGCCAGCAGCCAACAGGGGGGCCCCTACGAGCAGTACTTC

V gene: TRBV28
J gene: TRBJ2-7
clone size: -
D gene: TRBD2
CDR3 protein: CASSRAGGLVNEQYF
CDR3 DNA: TGTGCCAGCAGTCGAGCGGGAGGGTTGGTTAACGAGCAGTACTTC

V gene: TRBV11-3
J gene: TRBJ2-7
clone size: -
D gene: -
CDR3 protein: CASSLVGGYEQYF
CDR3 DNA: TGTGCCAGCAGCTTAGTAGGGGGCTACGAGCAGTACTTC

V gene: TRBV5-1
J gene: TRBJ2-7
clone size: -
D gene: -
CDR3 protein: CASSQQGNPYEQYF
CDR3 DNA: TGCGCCAGCAGCCAACAGGGAAACCCCTACGAGCAGTACTTC

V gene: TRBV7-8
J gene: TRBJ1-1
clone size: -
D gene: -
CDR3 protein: CASSPRTVNTEAFF
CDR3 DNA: TGTGCCAGCAGCCCGCGGACAGTTAACACTGAAGCTTTCTTT

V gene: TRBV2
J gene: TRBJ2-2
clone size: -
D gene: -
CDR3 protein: CASQTGRDAGELFF
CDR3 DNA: TGTGCCAGCCAGACAGGGAGGGACGCCGGGGAGCTGTTTTTT

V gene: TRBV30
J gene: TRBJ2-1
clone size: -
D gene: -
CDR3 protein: CAWSVQGPRNNEQFF
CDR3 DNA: TGTGCCTGGAGTGTACAGGGCCCACGGAACAATGAGCAGTTCTTC

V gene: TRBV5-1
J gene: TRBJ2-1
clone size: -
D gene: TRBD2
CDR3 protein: CASSSGLAGTYNEQFF
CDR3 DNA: TGCGCCAGCAGCTCGGGACTAGCGGGAACCTACAATGAGCAGTTCTTC

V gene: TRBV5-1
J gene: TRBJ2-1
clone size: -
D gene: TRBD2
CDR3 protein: CASSLLAAVGDNEQFF
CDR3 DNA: TGCGCCAGCAGCTTACTAGCGGCAGTGGGCGACAATGAGCAGTTCTTC

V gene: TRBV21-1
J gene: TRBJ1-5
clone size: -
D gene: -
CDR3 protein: CASRSLDGVGKGGSNQPQHF
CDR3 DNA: TGTGCCAGCAGGTCTCTCGATGGCGTGGGGAAAGGGGGTAGCAATCAGCCCCAGCATTTT

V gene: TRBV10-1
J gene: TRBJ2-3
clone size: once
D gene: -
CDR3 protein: CASSETGPGGLTDTQYF
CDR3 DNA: TGCGCCAGCAGTGAGACGGGACCAGGTGGCCTCACAGATACGCAGTATTTT

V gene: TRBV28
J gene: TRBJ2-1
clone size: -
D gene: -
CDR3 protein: CASSLAGARGDEQFF
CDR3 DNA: TGTGCCAGCAGTTTAGCGGGGGCGCGGGGAGATGAGCAGTTCTTC

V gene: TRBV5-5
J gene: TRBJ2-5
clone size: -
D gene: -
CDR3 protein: CASSLAQVQETQYF
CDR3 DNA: TGTGCCAGCAGCTTGGCCCAGGTCCAAGAGACCCAGTACTTC

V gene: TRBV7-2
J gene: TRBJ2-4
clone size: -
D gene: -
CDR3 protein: CASSRGGLNIQYF
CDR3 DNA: TGTGCCAGCAGCAGGGGGGGCTTAAACATTCAGTACTTC

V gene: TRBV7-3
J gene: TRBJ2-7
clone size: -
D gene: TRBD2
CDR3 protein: CASKEREGRDYEQYF
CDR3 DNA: TGTGCCAGCAAAGAGCGGGAGGGCCGAGACTACGAGCAGTACTTC

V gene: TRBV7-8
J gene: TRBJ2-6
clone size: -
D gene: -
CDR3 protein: CASSLPPHRAGANVLTF
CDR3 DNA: TGTGCCAGCAGCTTACCCCCACACAGGGCTGGGGCCAACGTCCTGACTTTC

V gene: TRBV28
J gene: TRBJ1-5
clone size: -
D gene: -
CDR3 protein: CASRSRTDSNQPQHF
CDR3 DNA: TGTGCCAGCAGGTCCCGGACCGATAGCAATCAGCCCCAGCATTTT

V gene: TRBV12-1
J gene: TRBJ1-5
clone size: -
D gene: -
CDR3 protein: CASSFEQYRHSNQPQHF
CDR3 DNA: TGTGCCAGCAGCTTTGAACAATACAGACATAGCAATCAGCCCCAGCATTTT

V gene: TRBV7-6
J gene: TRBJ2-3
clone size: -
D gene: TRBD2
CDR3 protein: CASTLGLAGPRADTQYF
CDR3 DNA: TGTGCCAGCACCCTAGGGCTAGCGGGACCTAGGGCGGATACGCAGTATTTT

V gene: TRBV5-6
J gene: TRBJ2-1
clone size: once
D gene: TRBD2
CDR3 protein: CASSARLAERRHEQFF
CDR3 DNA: TGTGCCAGCAGCGCCCGACTAGCGGAGAGAAGGCATGAGCAGTTCTTC

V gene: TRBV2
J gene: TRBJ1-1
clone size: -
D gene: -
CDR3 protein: CASSARMNTEAFF
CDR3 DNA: TGTGCCAGCAGTGCCAGGATGAACACTGAAGCTTTCTTT

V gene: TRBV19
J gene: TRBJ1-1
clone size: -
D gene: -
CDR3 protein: CATLGGGLNTEAFF
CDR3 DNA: TGTGCCACCCTGGGGGGGGGCTTGAACACTGAAGCTTTCTTT

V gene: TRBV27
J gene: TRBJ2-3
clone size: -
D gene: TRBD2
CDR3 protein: CASSGTSGSTDTQYF
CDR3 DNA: TGTGCCAGCAGCGGGACTAGCGGAAGCACAGATACGCAGTATTTT

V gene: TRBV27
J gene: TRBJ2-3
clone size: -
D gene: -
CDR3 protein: CASSLRIADTQYF
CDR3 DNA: TGTGCCAGCAGTCTTCGAATCGCAGATACGCAGTATTTT

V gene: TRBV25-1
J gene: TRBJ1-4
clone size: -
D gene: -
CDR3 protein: CASSAAGSGEKLFF
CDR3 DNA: TGTGCCAGCAGTGCAGCAGGAAGTGGTGAAAAACTGTTTTTT

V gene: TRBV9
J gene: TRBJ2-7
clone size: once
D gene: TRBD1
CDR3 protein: CASSVLDRAGEQYF
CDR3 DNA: TGTGCCAGCAGCGTATTGGACAGGGCTGGGGAGCAGTACTTC

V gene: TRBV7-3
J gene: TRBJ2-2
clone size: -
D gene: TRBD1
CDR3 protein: CASSLSRGYTGELFF
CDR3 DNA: TGTGCCAGCAGCTTATCCAGGGGGTACACCGGGGAGCTGTTTTTT

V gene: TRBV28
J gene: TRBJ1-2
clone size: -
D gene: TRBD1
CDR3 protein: CASSSGTASGYTF
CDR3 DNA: TGTGCCAGCAGTTCTGGGACAGCTTCTGGCTACACCTTC

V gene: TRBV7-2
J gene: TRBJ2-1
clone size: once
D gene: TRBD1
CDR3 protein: CASSLNPGGNEQFF
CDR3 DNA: TGTGCCAGCAGCTTAAACCCAGGGGGAAATGAGCAGTTCTTC

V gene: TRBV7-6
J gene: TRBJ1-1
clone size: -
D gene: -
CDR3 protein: CASSLLGRGELNTEAFF
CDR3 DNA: TGTGCCAGCAGCCTCCTAGGCCGCGGAGAATTGAACACTGAAGCTTTCTTT

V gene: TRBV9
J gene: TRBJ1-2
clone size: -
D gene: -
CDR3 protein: CASSRDRNYGYTF
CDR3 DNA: TGTGCCAGCAGCCGGGACCGCAACTATGGCTACACCTTC

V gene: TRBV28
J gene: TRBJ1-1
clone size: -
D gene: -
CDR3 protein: CASSLYRRNTEAFF
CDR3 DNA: TGTGCCAGCAGTTTATACAGGAGGAACACTGAAGCTTTCTTT

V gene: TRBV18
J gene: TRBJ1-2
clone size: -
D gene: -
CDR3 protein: CASSPRQGTTVDGYTF
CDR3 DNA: TGTGCCAGCTCACCACGGCAGGGGACAACGGTGGATGGCTACACCTTC

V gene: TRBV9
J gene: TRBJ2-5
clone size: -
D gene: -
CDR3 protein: CASSTRGGGEETQYF
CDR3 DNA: TGTGCCAGCAGCACCCGAGGGGGAGGGGAAGAGACCCAGTACTTC

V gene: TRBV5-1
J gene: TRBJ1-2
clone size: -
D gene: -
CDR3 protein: CASSPQGGNNYGYTF
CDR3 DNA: TGCGCCAGCAGCCCCCAGGGAGGGAACAACTATGGCTACACCTTC

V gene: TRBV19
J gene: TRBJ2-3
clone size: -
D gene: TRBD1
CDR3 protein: CASSISPRTGGTDTQYF
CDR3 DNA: TGTGCCAGTAGTATTAGCCCCAGGACAGGGGGCACAGATACGCAGTATTTT

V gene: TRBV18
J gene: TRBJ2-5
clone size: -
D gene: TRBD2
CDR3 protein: CASSPSTGGETQYF
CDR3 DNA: TGTGCCAGCTCACCCTCCACGGGAGGGGAGACCCAGTACTTC

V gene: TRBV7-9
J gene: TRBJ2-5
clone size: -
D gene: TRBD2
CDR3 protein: CASTPLAGIQETQYF
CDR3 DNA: TGTGCCAGCACCCCTCTAGCGGGGATCCAAGAGACCCAGTACTTC

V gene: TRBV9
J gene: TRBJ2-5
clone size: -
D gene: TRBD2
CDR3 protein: CASSSRRGGRGETQYF
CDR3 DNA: TGTGCCAGCTCCTCTCGGCGGGGGGGGCGAGGTGAGACCCAGTACTTC

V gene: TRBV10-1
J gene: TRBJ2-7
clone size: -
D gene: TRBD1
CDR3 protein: CASSEGQARDEQYF
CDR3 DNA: TGCGCCAGCAGTGAAGGACAGGCCCGGGACGAGCAGTACTTC

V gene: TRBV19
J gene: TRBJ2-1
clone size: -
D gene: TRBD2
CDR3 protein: CASAGVYNEQFF
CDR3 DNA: TGTGCCAGCGCGGGAGTCTACAATGAGCAGTTCTTC

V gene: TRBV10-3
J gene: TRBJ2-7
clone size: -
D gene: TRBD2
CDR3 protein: CAGGGNLYEQYF
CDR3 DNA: TGTGCCGGGGGAGGGAACCTCTACGAGCAGTACTTC

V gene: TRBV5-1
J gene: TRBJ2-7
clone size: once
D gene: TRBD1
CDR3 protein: CASSLSQGATYEQYF
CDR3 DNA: TGCGCCAGCAGCTTGAGTCAGGGGGCTACCTACGAGCAGTACTTC

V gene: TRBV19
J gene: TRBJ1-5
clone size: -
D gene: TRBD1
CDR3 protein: CASRTWDSSNQPQHF
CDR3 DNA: TGTGCCAGTAGGACCTGGGACAGTTCAAATCAGCCCCAGCATTTT

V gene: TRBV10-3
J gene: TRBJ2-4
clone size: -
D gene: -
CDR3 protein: CAISVDSPMGKNIQYF
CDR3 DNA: TGTGCCATCAGTGTTGACAGCCCCATGGGCAAAAACATTCAGTACTTC

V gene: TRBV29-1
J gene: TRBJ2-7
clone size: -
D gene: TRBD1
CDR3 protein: CSGRPGQGFSYEQYF
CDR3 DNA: TGCAGCGGCCGTCCGGGACAGGGGTTCTCCTACGAGCAGTACTTC

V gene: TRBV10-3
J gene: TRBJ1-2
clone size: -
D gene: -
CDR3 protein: CAISDGNSAGYTF
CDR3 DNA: TGTGCCATCAGTGACGGCAACTCTGCTGGCTACACCTTC

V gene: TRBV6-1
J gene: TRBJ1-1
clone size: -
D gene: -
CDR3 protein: CASSAVGEAEAFF
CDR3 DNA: TGTGCCAGCAGTGCCGTAGGGGAAGCTGAAGCTTTCTTT

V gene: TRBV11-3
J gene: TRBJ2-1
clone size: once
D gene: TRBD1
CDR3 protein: CASSFKADRVVSSYNEQFF
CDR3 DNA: TGTGCCAGCAGCTTTAAGGCGGACAGGGTGGTTAGCTCCTACAATGAGCAGTTCTTC

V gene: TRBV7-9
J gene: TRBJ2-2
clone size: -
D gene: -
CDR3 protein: CASKRSAAGLNTGELFF
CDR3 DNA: TGTGCCAGTAAAAGGTCGGCGGCGGGGCTGAACACCGGGGAGCTGTTTTTT